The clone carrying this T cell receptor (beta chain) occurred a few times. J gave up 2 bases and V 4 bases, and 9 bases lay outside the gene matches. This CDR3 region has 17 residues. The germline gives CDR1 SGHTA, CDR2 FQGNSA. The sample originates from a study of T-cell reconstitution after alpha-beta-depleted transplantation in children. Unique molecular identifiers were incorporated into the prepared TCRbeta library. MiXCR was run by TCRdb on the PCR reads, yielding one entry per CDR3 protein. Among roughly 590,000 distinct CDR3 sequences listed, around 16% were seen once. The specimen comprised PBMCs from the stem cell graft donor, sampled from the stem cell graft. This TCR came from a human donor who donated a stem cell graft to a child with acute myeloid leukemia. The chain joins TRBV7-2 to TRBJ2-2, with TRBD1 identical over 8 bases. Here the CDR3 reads CASSSTSGTGNTGELFF. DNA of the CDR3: TGTGCCAGCAGCTCGACGTCCGGGACAGGAAACACCGGGGAGCTGTTTTTT.